This T cell receptor beta chain was obtained from a study of T cell clonality in common variable immunodeficiency. Regarding the study as a whole: Fewer deletions and N-nucleotide insertions were reportedly seen in common variable immunodeficiency TCR beta sequences. Shared TCRbeta clones were fewer between CVID subjects than controls. Repertoire-complication correlations in CVID were limited by patient heterogeneity.

This clone was counted many times. Antigen: not known. The read falls 3 residues short of the CDR3 end, and the missing part is taken from the germline J gene. Clones were read by immunoSEQ multiplex PCR, and TCRdb kept only the in-frame ones, dropping some. Observed in the sample are fewer than 75,000 clones, none of them singletons. V lost 8 bases, J lost 5 bases, and 9 bases lay in between. The CDR3 totals 11 residues. Germline loops: CDR1 ENHRY, CDR2 SYGVKD. This chain uses TRBV10-3 with TRBJ1-2; D gene ambiguous. The sequence was obtained from a person aged 18-70 years in good health. Sequenced input: peripheral blood mononuclear cells. The CDR3 DNA, read in part, is TGTGCCATCGCGGGGAGATATGGC. Its protein product is CAIAGRYG. The full CDR3 protein is CAIAGRYGYTF.